This T cell receptor (beta chain) was profiled in a study of blood T cell repertoires in COVID-19. About the research overall: Both acute and convalescent COVID-19 samples were obtained from the United States, Italy and Spain. PBMCs, B-cell-depleted T cells, or T cells were the source of the cDNA or gDNA that made up the material.

Trimming took 10 bases from V and 0 from J, leaving 13 bases between them. The CDR3 consists of 14 residues. CDR1 SGHTA and CDR2 FQGNSA come from the germline V gene. In the authors' workflow: The authors estimated nucleated cell counts from reference gene primer amplification. Profiling relied on immunoSEQ multiplex PCR, and the TCRdb table lists in-frame clones only, not all of them. V, J and clone size derive from that table, while D and trimming were established from the DNA sequence. Of hundreds of thousands of clones in the sample, 80% to 90% are singletons; the top ten hold 1.2% to 1.5%. The material sequenced was peripheral blood. The clonotype was recovered from a man older than 75 with acute or convalescent COVID-19. The genes are TRBV7-2 and TRBJ2-1; maybe TRBD2 (6 bases). This CDR3 reads CATDGGTSYNEQFF. Here the CDR3 DNA reads TGTGCCACCGACGGCGGGACCTCCTACAATGAGCAGTTCTTC.